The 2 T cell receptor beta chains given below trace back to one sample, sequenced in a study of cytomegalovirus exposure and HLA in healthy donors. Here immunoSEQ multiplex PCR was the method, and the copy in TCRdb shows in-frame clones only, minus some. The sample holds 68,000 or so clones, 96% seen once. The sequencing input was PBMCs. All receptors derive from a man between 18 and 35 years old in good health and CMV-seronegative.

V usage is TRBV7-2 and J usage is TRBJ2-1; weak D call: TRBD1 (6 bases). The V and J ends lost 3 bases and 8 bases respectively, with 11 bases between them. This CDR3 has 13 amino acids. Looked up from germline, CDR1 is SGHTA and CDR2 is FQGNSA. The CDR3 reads CASSFTGNDEQFF. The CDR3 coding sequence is TGTGCCAGCAGCTTTACAGGGAACGATGAGCAGTTCTTC. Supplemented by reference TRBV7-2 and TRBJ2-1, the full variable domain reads GAGVSQSPSNKVTEKGKDVELRCDPISGHTALYWYRQSLGQGLEFLIYFQGNSAPDKSGLPSDRFSAERTGGSVSTLTIQRTQQEDSAVYLCASSFTGNDEQFFGPGTRLTVL.

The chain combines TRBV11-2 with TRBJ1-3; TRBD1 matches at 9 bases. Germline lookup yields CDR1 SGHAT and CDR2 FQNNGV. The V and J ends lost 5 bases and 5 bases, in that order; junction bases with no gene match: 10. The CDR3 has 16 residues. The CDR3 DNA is TGTGCCAGCAGCCCGGGACAGGGCGGTTTTCGAAACACCATATATTTT. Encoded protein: CASSPGQGGFRNTIYF. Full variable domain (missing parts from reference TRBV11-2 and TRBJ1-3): EAGVAQSPRYKIIEKRQSVAFWCNPISGHATLYWYQQILGQGPKLLIQFQNNGVVDDSQLPKDRFSAERLKGVDSTLKIQPAKLEDSAVYLCASSPGQGGFRNTIYFGEGSWLTVV.